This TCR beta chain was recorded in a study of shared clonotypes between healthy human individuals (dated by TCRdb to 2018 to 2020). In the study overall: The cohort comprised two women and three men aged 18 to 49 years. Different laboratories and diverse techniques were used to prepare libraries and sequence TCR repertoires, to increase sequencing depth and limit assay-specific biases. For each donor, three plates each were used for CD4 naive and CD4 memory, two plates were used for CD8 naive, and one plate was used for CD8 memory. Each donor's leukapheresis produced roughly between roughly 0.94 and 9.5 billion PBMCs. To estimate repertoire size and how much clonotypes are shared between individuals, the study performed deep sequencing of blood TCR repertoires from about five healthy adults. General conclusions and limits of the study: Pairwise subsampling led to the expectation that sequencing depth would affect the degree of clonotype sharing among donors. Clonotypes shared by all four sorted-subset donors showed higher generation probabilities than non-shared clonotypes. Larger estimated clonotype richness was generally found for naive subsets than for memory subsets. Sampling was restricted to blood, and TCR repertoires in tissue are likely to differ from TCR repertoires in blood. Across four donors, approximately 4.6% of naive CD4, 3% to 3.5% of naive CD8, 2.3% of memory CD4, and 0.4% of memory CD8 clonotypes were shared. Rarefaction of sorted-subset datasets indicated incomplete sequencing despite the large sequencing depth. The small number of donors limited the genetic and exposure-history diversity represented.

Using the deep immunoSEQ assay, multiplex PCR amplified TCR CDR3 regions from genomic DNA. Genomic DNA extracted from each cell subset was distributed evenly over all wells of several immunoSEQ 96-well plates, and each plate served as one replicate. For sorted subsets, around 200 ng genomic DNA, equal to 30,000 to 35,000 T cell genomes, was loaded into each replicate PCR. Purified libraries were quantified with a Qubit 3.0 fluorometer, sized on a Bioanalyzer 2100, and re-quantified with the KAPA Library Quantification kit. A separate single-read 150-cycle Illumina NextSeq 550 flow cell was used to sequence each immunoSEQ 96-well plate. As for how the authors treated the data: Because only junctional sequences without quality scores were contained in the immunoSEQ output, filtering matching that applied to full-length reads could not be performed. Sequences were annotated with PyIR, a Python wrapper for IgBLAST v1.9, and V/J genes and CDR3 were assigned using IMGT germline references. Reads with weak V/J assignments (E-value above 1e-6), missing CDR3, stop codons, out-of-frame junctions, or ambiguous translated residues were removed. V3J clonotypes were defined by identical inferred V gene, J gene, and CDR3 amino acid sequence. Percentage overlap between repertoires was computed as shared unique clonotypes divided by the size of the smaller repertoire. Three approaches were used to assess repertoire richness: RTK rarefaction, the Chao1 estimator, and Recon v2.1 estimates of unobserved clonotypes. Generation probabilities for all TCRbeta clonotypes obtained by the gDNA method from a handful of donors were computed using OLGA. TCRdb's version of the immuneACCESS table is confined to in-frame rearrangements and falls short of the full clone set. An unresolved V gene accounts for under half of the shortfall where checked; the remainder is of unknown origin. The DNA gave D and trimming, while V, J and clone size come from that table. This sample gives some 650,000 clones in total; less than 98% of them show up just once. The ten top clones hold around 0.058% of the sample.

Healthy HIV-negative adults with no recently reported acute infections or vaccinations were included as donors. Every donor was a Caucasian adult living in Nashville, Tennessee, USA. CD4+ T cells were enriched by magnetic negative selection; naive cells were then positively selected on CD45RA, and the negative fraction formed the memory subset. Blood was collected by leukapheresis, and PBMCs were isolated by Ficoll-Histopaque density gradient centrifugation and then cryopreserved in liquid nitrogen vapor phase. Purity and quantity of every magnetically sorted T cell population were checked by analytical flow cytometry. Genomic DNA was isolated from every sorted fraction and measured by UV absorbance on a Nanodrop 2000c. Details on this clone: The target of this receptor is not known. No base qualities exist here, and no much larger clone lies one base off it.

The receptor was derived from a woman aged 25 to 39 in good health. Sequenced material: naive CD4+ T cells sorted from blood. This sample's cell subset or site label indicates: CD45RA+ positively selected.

The CDR3 protein: CASSSGQGNEQFF. The sequenced DNA: TGTGCCAGCAGCTCAGGACAGGGCAATGAGCAGTTCTTC. The chain employs TRBV5-4 and TRBJ2-1, with 8 bases matching TRBD1. The CDR3 contains 13 residues, cysteine and phenylalanine counted. The retained sequence is limited to the CDR3, 39 bases, with the frame set at the first base. The junction shows trimming of 3 bases on V and 6 bases on J, and the gene matches do not reach 2 bases of it. The germline V gene (reference sequence) gives CDR1 as SGHNT and CDR2 as YYREEE.